Listed below are T cell receptor beta chains from one sample, sequenced in a study of shared clonotypes between healthy human individuals. Produced via immunoSEQ multiplex PCR; TCRdb's table is partial and in-frame only. The profile covers 600,000 to 750,000 clones, with roughly 70% appearing a single time and about 1.8% taken by the ten largest. Sequencing was performed on memory CD4+ T cells sorted from blood. The source of these receptors is a woman aged 25 to 39 in good health. Each CDR3 is given without its conserved first and last residue.

ASSLDLYNEQF,TRBV10-1
ASIKGGRVY,TRBV2
ASSQDQGKETQY,TRBV4-2
ASSLPGTNTEAF,TRBV5-1
ASSEPTATSTF,TRBV25-1
AWKDRRSGNTIY,TRBV30
AIRDGTGRSGEQY,TRBV10-3
AWSGGLGPETQY,TRBV30
ASASWGTDTQY,TRBV28
ASSLTDAGGGTGELF,TRBV28
ASSEVFLADEQF,TRBV25-1
ASSYSGKSYNEQF,TRBV28
ATSTEIPYTGELF,TRBV15
ASSPGPTEAF,TRBV18
ASSRGGAANTQY,TRBV19
ASSHRIDRDHQPQH,TRBV6-6
ASSRELGAFEQY,TRBV19
ASSIRDRSYEQY,TRBV19
ASSLGSLSGRTYEQY,TRBV27
ASSLRTGVSAGTSGANVLT,TRBV28
ASSFRTYNEQF,TRBV27
ASSLGGSGSYYNEQF,TRBV7-3
ASSEQGVEQY,TRBV2
ATKGPKNTEAF,TRBV6-1
SVARTDTEAF,TRBV29-1
ASSDNNNYGYT,TRBV6-1
ASNTPPSGTVEQY,TRBV28
ASSWGATNEKLF,TRBV27
ASSVSGNNYGYT,TRBV9
ATIEEGRYEQY,TRBV28
ASSLGRVPYEQY,TRBV7-9
ASSRQGGVYEQY,TRBV6-5
ASSEAGTFETQY,TRBV2
SVAGTGGSGYT,TRBV29-1
ASSLGGYEQY,TRBV28
ASSPGTLSGNTIY,TRBV19
ASSNQRVYEQY,TRBV18
ASSLGWKAPGLGAF,TRBV5-6
ASSPTAGDWSTEAF,TRBV11-2
ASSPLGQPTNEKLF,TRBV27
ASSAPRDRTEAF,TRBV11-2
ASSQTSGRMVGETQY,TRBV5-1
ASSPSGTNSYEQY,TRBV28
ASSDRGSGLETQY,TRBV2
ASSSIIFVSSYNEQF,TRBV28
ASARGDKGDTQY,TRBV5-8
ASSPGERGYT,TRBV18
ATSRGDRGSDGGELF,TRBV15
ASRTIQGGYGYT,TRBV6-5
ASSPGLAGNTDTQY,TRBV19
ASSSRHLLTLGQY,TRBV28
ASSWGPRRVGAF,TRBV28
ASSLRLAGIYEQY,TRBV7-9
ASSPGTGAGYEQY,TRBV19
ASSPPPGHMYNEQF,TRBV18
ASSSTGGSSGANVLT,TRBV7-2
ASSLSRVTNEKLF,TRBV7-2
ASSPPNVGTSGNTIY,TRBV28
ASSSGTPNTEAF,TRBV5-1
ASSVGLAGVFQETQY,TRBV9